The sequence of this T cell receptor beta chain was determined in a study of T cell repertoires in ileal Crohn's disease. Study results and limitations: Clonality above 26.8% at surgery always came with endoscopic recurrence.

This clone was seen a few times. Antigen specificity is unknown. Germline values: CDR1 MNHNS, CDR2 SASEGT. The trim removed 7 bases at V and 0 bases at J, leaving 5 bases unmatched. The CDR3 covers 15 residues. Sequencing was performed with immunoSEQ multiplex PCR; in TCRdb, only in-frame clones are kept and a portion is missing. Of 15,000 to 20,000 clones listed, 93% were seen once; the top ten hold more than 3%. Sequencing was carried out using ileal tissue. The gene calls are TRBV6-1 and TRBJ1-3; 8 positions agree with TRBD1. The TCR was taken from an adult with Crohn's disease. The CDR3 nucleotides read TGTGCCAGCATCTCAGGGGGCCTCTCTGGAAACACCATATATTTT. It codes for CASISGGLSGNTIYF.